This TCR beta chain emerged from a study of blood T cell repertoires in COVID-19. Study context: From the United States, Italy and Spain came samples of acute and convalescent COVID-19. In each case, the material was cDNA or gDNA derived from T cells, B-cell-depleted T cells, or PBMCs.

Per the original data handling: Scientists estimated how many nucleated cells there were by amplifying reference gene primers. Assay used: immunoSEQ multiplex PCR; TCRdb lists only in-frame clones, some missing. The DNA was the basis for D and trimming; V, J and clone size are from that table. The data show approximately 94,000 clones, around nine tenths seen once. The CDR3 totals 17 residues. Germline V CDR1 and CDR2: MDHEN, SYDVKM. Trimming took off 5 bases at V and 3 bases at J, with 17 bases between the two ends. The sequenced material came from peripheral blood. The TCR originated in a woman older than 75 with active COVID-19. The genes are TRBV28 and TRBJ1-6; a possible D gene is TRBD1 (6 bases). The DNA of the CDR3 is TGTGCCAGCAGTCGTTCTCCCATACAGGGCTATAATTCACCCCTCCACTTT. Amino acid sequence: CASSRSPIQGYNSPLHF.